In this sample, the clone carrying this TCR beta chain turned up many times. The data belong to a study of regulatory T cells in long-lasting Graves disease. To make TCR beta libraries, researchers used iRepertoire HTBI primers and Arm-PCR of CDR3 regions. TCRdb reprocessed the multiplex PCR reads with MiXCR, giving one entry per CDR3 protein. The table shows 450,000 to 600,000 distinct CDR3 sequences, with around 15% occurring only once. Time point here: newly diagnosed GD, antithyroid drugs for less than 3 months. The TCR library was made from RNA that had been extracted from PBMCs in TRIzol. The sample also formed part of further work on T cells in Graves' hyperthyroidism and ophthalmopathy. According to that study: For ophthalmopathy, model prediction preceded onset by a median 6.5 months.

Source: peripheral blood mononuclear cells (PBMCs), taken at new diagnosis, from a patient treated with antithyroid drugs. The sequence was collected from a man aged 35-49 years with Graves disease.

CDR3 sequence (DNA): TGCAGTGCTCCGCTAGCGGGGGAAGATACGCAGTATTTT. Its protein is CSAPLAGEDTQYF. The chain carries TRBV20-1 and TRBJ2-3; TRBD2 aligns across 10 bases. Germline CDR1 reads DFQATT; CDR2 reads SNEGSKA (reference sequence). V was pared by 5 bases and J by 5 bases, with 4 bases of the junction left unmatched. CDR3 length: 13 amino acids.